This is a list of T cell receptor beta chains from one sample in a study of metastatic and nonmetastatic thyroid tumors. TCRdb re-clonotyped the PCR reads through MiXCR. The sample consists of approximately 7,100 clones, about 31% of them appearing once. The sequenced sample was tumor tissue. Receptors were obtained from a female donor with papillary thyroid cancer or a benign thyroid nodule (not recorded which). Some clones in this sample may be carry-over from other donors' samples. CDR3s include the opening cysteine and the closing phenylalanine or tryptophan. Each record gives: clone size, CDR3 length, D gene, J gene, V gene, CDR3 protein, CDR3 DNA. A D gene is named only where the DNA matches it firmly. Where a row states a size, it is once, few, many or the class of an expanded clone; other rows omit it.

.	16	.	TRBJ2-1	TRBV28	CASRRAGTGNYNEQFF	TGTGCCAGCAGACGCGCCGGGACGGGGAACTACAATGAGCAGTTCTTC
medium-sized	14	.	TRBJ2-5	TRBV20-1	CSAPVPGRPETQYF	TGCAGTGCTCCTGTACCGGGACGCCCAGAGACCCAGTACTTC
.	14	.	TRBJ2-7	TRBV20-1	CSATTPGPTSEQYF	TGCAGTGCTACCACCCCCGGGCCGACCAGCGAGCAGTACTTC
.	18	.	TRBJ2-3	TRBV5-1	CASSRGMATDTSTDMQYF	TGCGCCAGCAGCCGGGGGATGGCTACCGATACTAGCACAGATATGCAGTATTTT
.	16	TRBD1	TRBJ1-1	TRBV9	CASSPADATGGTEAYF	TGTGCCAGCAGCCCTGCTGACGCGACAGGGGGCACTGAAGCTTACTTT
.	13	.	TRBJ1-6	TRBV6-4	CASSVQDNSPLHF	TGTGCCAGCAGTGTACAGGATAATTCACCCCTCCACTTT
many	15	.	TRBJ2-3	TRBV4-2	CASSQRREPTDTQYF	TGTGCCAGCAGCCAACGTCGGGAGCCCACAGATACGCAGTATTTT
.	16	.	TRBJ1-5	TRBV28	CASSGDTGPSSQPQHF	TGTGCCAGCAGTGGGGATACGGGGCCATCGTCTCAGCCCCAGCATTTT
.	14	.	TRBJ2-1	TRBV11-2	CASSLDGPLDEQFF	TGTGCCAGCAGCTTAGATGGTCCCTTAGATGAGCAGTTCTTC
once	15	TRBD2	TRBJ2-7	TRBV7-8	CASSLPGLAGYEQYF	TGTGCCAGCAGCTTACCGGGACTAGCGGGATACGAGCAGTACTTC
medium-sized	15	.	TRBJ2-2	TRBV11-2	CASSWDDRRHGELFF	TGTGCCAGCAGCTGGGATGACAGGAGGCACGGGGAGCTGTTTTTT
many	15	.	TRBJ1-4	TRBV6-1	CASKVTEGLGEKLFF	TGTGCCAGCAAGGTTACGGAGGGACTCGGAGAAAAACTGTTTTTT
.	15	TRBD1	TRBJ1-2	TRBV14	CASSQVAGQSYGYTF	TGTGCCAGCAGCCAAGTTGCGGGACAGAGCTATGGCTACACCTTC
medium-sized	13	.	TRBJ2-1	TRBV25-1	CASRKAGYNEQFF	TGTGCCAGCAGAAAAGCCGGCTACAATGAGCAGTTCTTC
many	15	.	TRBJ1-5	TRBV7-2	CASSLGDPSNQPQHF	TGTGCCAGCAGCTTAGGTGACCCTAGCAATCAGCCCCAGCATTTT
medium-sized	15	TRBD1	TRBJ2-1	TRBV4-2	CASSQVTGVYNEQFF	TGTGCCAGCAGCCAAGTGACAGGGGTGTACAATGAGCAGTTCTTC
medium-sized	15	TRBD1	TRBJ2-7	TRBV6-1	CASSLTLTGSNEQYF	TGTGCCAGCAGCTTAACTCTGACAGGGTCAAACGAGCAGTACTTC
few	15	TRBD2	TRBJ2-7	TRBV11-2	CASSPGTSGMNEQYF	TGTGCCAGCAGCCCCGGGACTAGCGGGATGAACGAGCAGTACTTC
few	16	TRBD2	TRBJ2-3	TRBV20-1	CSARDPGGSSTDTQYF	TGCAGTGCTAGAGACCCGGGAGGATCTAGCACAGATACGCAGTATTTT
.	15	TRBD2	TRBJ2-7	TRBV10-3	CAIRPGTSGPYEQYF	TGTGCCATCAGACCTGGGACTAGCGGACCCTACGAGCAGTACTTC
medium-sized	14	.	TRBJ1-1	TRBV2	CASNLQAPNTEAFF	TGTGCCAGCAACCTACAGGCCCCTAACACTGAAGCTTTCTTT
.	14	.	TRBJ1-1	TRBV19	CASSISHENTEAFF	TGTGCCAGTAGTATATCTCACGAGAACACTGAAGCTTTCTTT
.	19	.	TRBJ2-7	TRBV21-1	CASSFGPIYWTSRKGEQYF	TGTGCCAGCAGCTTCGGACCGATCTACTGGACTAGCCGAAAGGGAGAGCAGTACTTC
many	14	TRBD1	TRBJ1-6	TRBV5-8	CASSFRDRDSPLHF	TGTGCCAGCAGTTTCCGGGACAGGGATTCACCCCTCCACTTT
.	15	.	TRBJ1-2	TRBV6-1	CASSEATGPNYGYTF	TGTGCCAGCAGTGAAGCGACAGGTCCTAACTATGGCTACACCTTC
.	12	.	TRBJ2-1	TRBV3-1	CACCQGGNEQFF	TGTGCCTGCTGCCAAGGGGGCAATGAGCAGTTCTTC
medium-sized	16	TRBD1	TRBJ1-2	TRBV27	CASSPWTGTADYGYTF	TGTGCCAGCAGTCCCTGGACAGGTACAGCTGACTATGGCTACACCTTC